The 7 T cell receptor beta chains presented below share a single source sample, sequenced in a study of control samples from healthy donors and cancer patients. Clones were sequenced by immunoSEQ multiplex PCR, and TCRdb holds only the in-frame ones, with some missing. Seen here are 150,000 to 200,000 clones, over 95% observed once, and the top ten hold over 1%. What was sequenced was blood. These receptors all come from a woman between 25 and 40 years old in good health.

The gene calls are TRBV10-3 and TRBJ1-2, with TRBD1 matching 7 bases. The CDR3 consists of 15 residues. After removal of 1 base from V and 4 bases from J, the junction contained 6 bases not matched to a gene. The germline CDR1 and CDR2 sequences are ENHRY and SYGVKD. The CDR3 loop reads CAISEWRDRFYGYTF. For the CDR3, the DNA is TGTGCCATCAGTGAGTGGCGGGACAGATTCTATGGCTACACCTTC.

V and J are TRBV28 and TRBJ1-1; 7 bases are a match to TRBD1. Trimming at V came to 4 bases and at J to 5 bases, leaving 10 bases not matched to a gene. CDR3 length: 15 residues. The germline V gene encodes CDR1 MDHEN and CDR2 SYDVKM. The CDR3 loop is CASSSRQGMGTEAFF. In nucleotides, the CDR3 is TGTGCCAGCAGTTCTCGACAGGGAATGGGGACTGAAGCTTTCTTT. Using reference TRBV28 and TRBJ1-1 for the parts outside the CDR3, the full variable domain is DVKVTQSSRYLVKRTGEKVFLECVQDMDHENMFWYRQDPGLGLRLIYFSYDVKMKEKGDIPEGYSVSREKKERFSLILESASTNQTSMYLCASSSRQGMGTEAFFGQGTRLTVV.

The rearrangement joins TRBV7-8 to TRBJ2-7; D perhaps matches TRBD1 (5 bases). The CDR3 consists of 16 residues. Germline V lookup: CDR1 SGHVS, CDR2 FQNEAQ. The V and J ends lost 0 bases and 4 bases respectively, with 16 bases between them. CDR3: CASSLARVRTPYEQYF. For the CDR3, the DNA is TGTGCCAGCAGCTTAGCGCGTGTAAGGACACCGTACGAGCAGTACTTC.

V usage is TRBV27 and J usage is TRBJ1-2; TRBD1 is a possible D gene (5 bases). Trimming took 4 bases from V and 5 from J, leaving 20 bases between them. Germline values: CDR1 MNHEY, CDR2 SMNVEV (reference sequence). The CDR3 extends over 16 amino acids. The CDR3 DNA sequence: TGTGCCAGCAGTTCCCTGGGGACCGCGTCGATTTATGGCTACACCTTC. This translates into CASSSLGTASIYGYTF.

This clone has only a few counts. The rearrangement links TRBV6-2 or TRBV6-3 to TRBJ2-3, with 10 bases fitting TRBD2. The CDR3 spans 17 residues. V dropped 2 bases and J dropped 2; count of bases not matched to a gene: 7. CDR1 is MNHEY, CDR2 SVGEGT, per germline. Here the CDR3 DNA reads TGTGCCAGCAGTTACCCCCCAACTAGCGGGGACACAGATACGCAGTATTTT. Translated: CASSYPPTSGDTDTQYF.

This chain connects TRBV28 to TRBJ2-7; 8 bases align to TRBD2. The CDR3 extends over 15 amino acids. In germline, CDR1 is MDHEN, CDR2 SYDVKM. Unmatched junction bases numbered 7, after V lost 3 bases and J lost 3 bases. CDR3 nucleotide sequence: TGTGCCAGCAGTTTGACGGGGGGGTTTAGCTACGAGCAGTACTTC. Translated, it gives CASSLTGGFSYEQYF.

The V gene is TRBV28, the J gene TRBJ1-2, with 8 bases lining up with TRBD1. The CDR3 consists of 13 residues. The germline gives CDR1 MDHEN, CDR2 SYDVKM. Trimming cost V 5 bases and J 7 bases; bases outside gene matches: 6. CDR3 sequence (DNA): TGTGCCAGCAGTCCGGACAGGGTACGTGGCTACACCTTC. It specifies CASSPDRVRGYTF.